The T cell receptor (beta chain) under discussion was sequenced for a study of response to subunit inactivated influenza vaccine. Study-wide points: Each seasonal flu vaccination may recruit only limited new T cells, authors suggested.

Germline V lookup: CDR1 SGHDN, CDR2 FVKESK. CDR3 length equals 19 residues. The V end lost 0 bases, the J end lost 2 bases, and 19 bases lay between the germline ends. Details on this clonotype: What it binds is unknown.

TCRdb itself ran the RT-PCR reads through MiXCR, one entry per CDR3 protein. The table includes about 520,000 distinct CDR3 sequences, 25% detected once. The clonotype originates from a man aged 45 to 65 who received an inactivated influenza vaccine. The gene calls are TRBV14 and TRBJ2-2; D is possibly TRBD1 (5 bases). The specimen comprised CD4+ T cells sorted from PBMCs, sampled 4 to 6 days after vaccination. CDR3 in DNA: TGTGCCAGCAGCCAAGATTTTAAGGGGCGCGGTTTCAACACCGGGGAGCTGTTTTTT. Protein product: CASSQDFKGRGFNTGELFF.